Shown below are 3 T cell receptor beta chains from a single sample sequenced in a study of T cell responses to AZD1222 COVID-19 vaccine. Profiled with immunoSEQ multiplex PCR; TCRdb holds only in-frame clones, not every one. The profile covers roughly 120,000 clones, with 88% appearing a single time and roughly 4.5% taken by the ten largest. This sample comprised peripheral blood, obtained on day 0 of AZD1222 vaccination. These receptors were taken from an adult in good health.

This chain links TRBV2 with TRBJ2-3, with 7 bases identical to TRBD1. Germline V gene sequence: CDR1 SNHLY, CDR2 FYNNEI. Trimming at V came to 5 bases and at J to 0 bases, leaving 2 bases not matched to a gene. The CDR3 is 14 amino acids. The CDR3 nucleotides read TGTGCCAGCAGTCGACAGGGCAGCACAGATACGCAGTATTTT. Protein product: CASSRQGSTDTQYF.

This clone appeared once. The gene calls are TRBV6-6 and TRBJ2-7, with D unresolved. Trimming took 3 bases from V and 5 from J, leaving 14 bases between them. This CDR3 spans 14 amino acids. CDR1 and CDR2 from the germline V gene are MNHNY and SVGAGI (reference sequence). CDR3 residues: CASSYVASTDEQYF. The CDR3 DNA sequence: TGTGCCAGCAGTTATGTGGCCAGCACTGACGAGCAGTACTTC.

The chain uses TRBV10-3 and TRBJ2-1; D might be TRBD2 (6 bases). Trimming took 6 bases from V and 2 from J, leaving 14 bases between them. Germline V gene data show CDR1 as ENHRY and CDR2 as SYGVKD. CDR3 length: 15 amino acids. CDR3 nucleotide sequence: TGTGCCATCAGGAGCGGGCAGGCGACCTACAATGAGCAGTTCTTC. Amino acid sequence: CAIRSGQATYNEQFF.